This T cell receptor beta chain was captured by sequencing in a study of blood T cell repertoires in COVID-19. Study at large: Samples came from the United States, Italy and Spain, spanning acute and convalescent COVID-19.

Per the study methods: For nucleated cells, counts were estimated from reference gene primer amplification. Produced via immunoSEQ multiplex PCR; TCRdb's table is partial and in-frame only. D and trimming come from the DNA, and the V and J calls and clone size come from that table. The repertoire holds roughly 43,000 clones, 80% to 90% seen once, with approximately 14% in the top ten. Germline CDR1 reads LNHDA; CDR2 reads SQIVND (reference sequence). This CDR3 has 13 residues. Germline trimming cut 10 bases from V and 6 bases from J; bases unmatched to any gene: 6. V usage is TRBV19 and J usage is TRBJ1-6, with 7 bases lining up with TRBD1. The receptor was isolated from a human donor in a cohort sampled during active COVID-19. The donor label of this sample is uncertain. The sequenced material came from peripheral blood. CDR3 DNA: TGTGCCACACAGGGGATTGGTAATTCACCCCTCCACTTT. Translating it yields CATQGIGNSPLHF.